This is a list of T cell receptor beta chains from one sample in a study of T cells after somatic rescue of genetic block. Clones were sequenced by immunoSEQ multiplex PCR, and TCRdb holds only the in-frame ones, with some missing. The sample records roughly 55,000 clones, about 96% being singletons. Sequencing was carried out using peripheral blood mononuclear cells (PBMCs). The receptors come from a child younger than two. CDR3s include the opening cysteine and the closing phenylalanine or tryptophan. Fields, in order: J gene, V gene, D gene, CDR3 DNA, CDR3 protein. The D gene is left open where the match is weak.

j_gene: TRBJ2-3
v_gene: TRBV18
d_gene: .
CDR3nt: TGTGCCAGCTCACCCGGCGGAACAGATACGCAGTATTTT
CDR3aa: CASSPGGTDTQYF

j_gene: TRBJ1-5
v_gene: TRBV13
d_gene: .
CDR3nt: TGTGCCAGCAGCTTAGGTCCGAATCAGCCCCAGCATTTT
CDR3aa: CASSLGPNQPQHF

j_gene: TRBJ1-2
v_gene: TRBV30
d_gene: TRBD1
CDR3nt: TGTGCCTGGAACAGGGGGCACACTAACTATGGCTACACCTTC
CDR3aa: CAWNRGHTNYGYTF

j_gene: TRBJ2-2
v_gene: TRBV11-2
d_gene: TRBD2
CDR3nt: TGTGCCAGCAGTTATAGGGGGCTAGCGGGAGTCACCGGGGAGCTGTTTTTT
CDR3aa: CASSYRGLAGVTGELFF

j_gene: TRBJ2-2
v_gene: TRBV6-5
d_gene: TRBD2
CDR3nt: TGTGCCGCCGGACTAGCGGGTGGCACCGGGGAGCTGTTTTTT
CDR3aa: CAAGLAGGTGELFF

j_gene: TRBJ1-2
v_gene: TRBV10-3
d_gene: .
CDR3nt: TGTGCCATCAGTGACAATAACTATGGCTACACCTTC
CDR3aa: CAISDNNYGYTF

j_gene: TRBJ2-1
v_gene: TRBV6-6
d_gene: .
CDR3nt: TGTGCCAGCAGATCCGGGACTGGGTGCGAGCAGTTCTTC
CDR3aa: CASRSGTGCEQFF

j_gene: TRBJ2-2
v_gene: TRBV28
d_gene: .
CDR3nt: TGTGCCAGCAGAGCCGACCGAAACACCGGGGAGCTGTTTTTT
CDR3aa: CASRADRNTGELFF

j_gene: TRBJ1-2
v_gene: TRBV19
d_gene: .
CDR3nt: TGTGCCAGTATCAATAAGAGAGGAAGGGCCCCTTTGAATGGCTACACCTTC
CDR3aa: CASINKRGRAPLNGYTF

j_gene: TRBJ1-1
v_gene: TRBV6-1
d_gene: .
CDR3nt: TGTGCCGCAATCAGATCGGGGAACACTGAAGCTTTCTTT
CDR3aa: CAAIRSGNTEAFF

j_gene: TRBJ2-5
v_gene: TRBV28
d_gene: TRBD2
CDR3nt: TGTGCCAGCGCGCCTGGGACTAGCGGGTTCCAAGAGACCCAGTACTTC
CDR3aa: CASAPGTSGFQETQYF

j_gene: TRBJ2-7
v_gene: TRBV28
d_gene: TRBD2
CDR3nt: TGTGCCAGCAGTTTATTAGTCGGGAGGGCCAGAAGGTACGAGCAGTACTTC
CDR3aa: CASSLLVGRARRYEQYF